A single sample gave rise to the 3 T cell receptor beta chains below, sequenced in a study of OX40 agonist ivuxolimab in advanced cancers. The library was obtained by the immunoSEQ multiplex PCR assay. This immuneACCESS table, as held by TCRdb, lists in-frame sequences with V and J called but not all clones. Of the missing ones, under half trace to an unresolved V gene in checked studies; the others have no known cause. In this sample the table shows tens of thousands of clones, approximately 83% of which occur a single time. The ten largest clones capture roughly 3% of the sample. Source: CD4+ or CD8+ T cells sorted from blood, taken in a trial of the OX40 agonist ivuxolimab. Receptors were obtained from an adult with an advanced solid tumor such as melanoma, head and neck, liver or kidney cancer.

The chain employs TRBV14 and TRBJ1-3; 8 bases fit TRBD1. CDR3 size: 19 residues. With 4 bases clipped from V and 1 base from J, the junction kept 15 bases outside the gene matches. Germline CDR1 reads SGHDN; CDR2 reads FVKESK. The DNA for the CDR3 is TGTGCCAGCAGCCCGTTCCAGGGACAGGCACTCCGGTCTGGAAACACCATATATTTT. Amino acids: CASSPFQGQALRSGNTIYF.

The chain joins TRBV6-1 to TRBJ2-7, with 9 bases identical to TRBD1. V shed 5 bases and J 6 bases; nucleotides not matched to a gene: 5. CDR3 length: 13 residues. Germline CDR1 and CDR2: MNHNS and SASEGT. The CDR3 DNA follows: TGTGCCAGCAGTACGGACAGGGGAGGCGAGCAGTACTTC. Protein: CASSTDRGGEQYF.

This clone came up once. This CDR3 reads CASSKSDNTDTQYF. The CDR3 region has the DNA TGTGCCAGCAGCAAGTCCGACAACACAGATACGCAGTATTTT. The J gene is TRBJ2-3, the V gene TRBV21-1; the table's D call TRBD1 went unverified against the DNA. TRBV21-1 constitutes a pseudogene. The CDR3 covers 14 residues.